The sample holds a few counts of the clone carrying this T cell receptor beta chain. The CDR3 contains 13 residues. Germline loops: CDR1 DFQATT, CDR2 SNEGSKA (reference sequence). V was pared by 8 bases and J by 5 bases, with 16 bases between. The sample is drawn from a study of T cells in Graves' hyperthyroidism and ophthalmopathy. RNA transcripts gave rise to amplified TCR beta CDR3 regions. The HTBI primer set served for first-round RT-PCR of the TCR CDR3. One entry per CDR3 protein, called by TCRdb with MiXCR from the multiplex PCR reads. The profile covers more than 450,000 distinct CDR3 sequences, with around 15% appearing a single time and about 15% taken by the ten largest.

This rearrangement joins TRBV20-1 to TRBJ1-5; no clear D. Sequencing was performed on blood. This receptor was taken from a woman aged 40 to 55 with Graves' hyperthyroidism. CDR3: CSTQRSGDQPQHF. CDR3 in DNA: TGCAGTACACAACGGAGCGGGGATCAGCCCCAGCATTTT.